This T cell receptor (beta chain) was captured in a study of T cells in Graves' hyperthyroidism and ophthalmopathy. Study-wide points: Expanded thyroid clonotypes (above 0.001) were mostly also found in blood. Ophthalmopathy prediction by the model preceded onset by a median about 6 months.

As for this clonotype: What it binds is unknown.

V shed 4 bases and J shed 5 bases, with 13 bases lying between them. The CDR3 extends over 14 amino acids. Germline V gene sequence: CDR1 SGHDT, CDR2 YYEEEE. Patients were excluded for uncontrolled infection, other autoimmune disease, pregnancy or lactation. Amplified TCR beta CDR3 regions derived from RNA transcripts. The HTBI primer set served for first-round RT-PCR of the TCR CDR3. In TCRdb, the multiplex PCR reads were re-called with MiXCR into one record per CDR3 protein. Among more than 500,000 distinct CDR3 sequences listed, under 15% were seen once. The TCR was taken from a woman in her 40s with Graves' ophthalmopathy. The chain uses TRBV5-6 and TRBJ1-5; maybe TRBD1 (6 bases). The sequenced sample consisted of blood. CDR3 nucleotides: TGTGCCAGCAGCGAAAACAGGGCGCATCAGCCCCAGCATTTT. Protein: CASSENRAHQPQHF.